This T cell receptor beta chain was recovered during a study of patients and donors after allogeneic stem cell transplantation. MiXCR was run by TCRdb on the RT-PCR reads, yielding one entry per CDR3 protein. In the table there are under 200,000 distinct CDR3 sequences, about 32% of which are singletons. This clonotype occurred a few times. Trimming pared 0 bases from V and 3 bases from J, leaving 10 bases between. Germline CDR1 SGDLS, CDR2 YYNGEE. The CDR3 runs 15 residues. The rearrangement uses TRBV9 and TRBJ2-1, with a weak D call TRBD2 (5 bases). Source material: blood, either unsorted or a sorted T cell fraction (not recorded which). The source of this sequence is a human donor who was either an allogeneic HSCT recipient or a stem cell or donor lymphocyte infusion donor (not recorded which). It is not recorded whose cells these are; they may come from a transplant donor. CDR3 residues: CASSVGGSGYNEQFF. The CDR3 DNA follows: TGTGCCAGCAGCGTAGGTGGGAGCGGCTACAATGAGCAGTTCTTC.